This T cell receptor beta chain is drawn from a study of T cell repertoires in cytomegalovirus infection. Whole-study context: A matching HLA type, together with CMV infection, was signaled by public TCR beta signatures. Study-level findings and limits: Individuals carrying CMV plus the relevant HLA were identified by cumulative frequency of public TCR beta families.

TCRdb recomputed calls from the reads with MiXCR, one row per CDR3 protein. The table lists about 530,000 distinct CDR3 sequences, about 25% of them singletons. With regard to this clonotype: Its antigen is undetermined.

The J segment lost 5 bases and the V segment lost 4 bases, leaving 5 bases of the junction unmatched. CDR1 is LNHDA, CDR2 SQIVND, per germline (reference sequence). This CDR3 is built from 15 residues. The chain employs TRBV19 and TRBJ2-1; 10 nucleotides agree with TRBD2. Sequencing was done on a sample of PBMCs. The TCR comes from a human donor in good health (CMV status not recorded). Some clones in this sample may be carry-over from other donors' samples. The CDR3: CASSKTSGKDNEQFF. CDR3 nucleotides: TGTGCCAGTAGTAAAACTAGCGGGAAGGACAATGAGCAGTTCTTC.